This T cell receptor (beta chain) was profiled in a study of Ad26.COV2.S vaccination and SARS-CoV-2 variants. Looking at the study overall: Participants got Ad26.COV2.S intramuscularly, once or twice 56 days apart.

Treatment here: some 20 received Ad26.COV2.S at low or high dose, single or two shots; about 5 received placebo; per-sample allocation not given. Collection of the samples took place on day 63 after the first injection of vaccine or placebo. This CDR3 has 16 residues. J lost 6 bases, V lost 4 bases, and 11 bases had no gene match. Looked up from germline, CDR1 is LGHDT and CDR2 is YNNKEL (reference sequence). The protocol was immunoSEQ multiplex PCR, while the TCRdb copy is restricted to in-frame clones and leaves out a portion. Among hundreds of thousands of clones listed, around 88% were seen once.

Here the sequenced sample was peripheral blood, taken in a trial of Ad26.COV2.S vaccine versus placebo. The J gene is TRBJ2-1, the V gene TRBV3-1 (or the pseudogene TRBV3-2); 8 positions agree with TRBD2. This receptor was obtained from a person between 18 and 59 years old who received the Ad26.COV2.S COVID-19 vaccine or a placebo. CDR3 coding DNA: TGTGCCAGCAGCCGCCGCGGGAGCGGGAGCCCCAATGAGCAGTTCTTC. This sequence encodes CASSRRGSGSPNEQFF.